This T cell receptor beta chain comes out of a study of shared clonotypes between healthy human individuals. Study-wide context: A donor's plate count was three for CD4 naive and three for CD4 memory; CD8 naive had two and CD8 memory one.

Naive CD8 cells, CD45RO-negative and positively selected for CCR7, excluded terminally differentiated effector memory CD45RA+ cells. The assay was immunoSEQ multiplex PCR, and TCRdb's table has in-frame clones only and misses some. The profile covers roughly 2,000,000 clones, with about 95% appearing a single time and 1.2% taken by the ten largest. The CDR3 consists of 16 residues. The germline V gene encodes CDR1 KGHSH and CDR2 LQKENI. After removal of 2 bases from V and 3 bases from J, the junction contained 8 bases not matched to a gene. The genes are TRBV18 and TRBJ1-2, with 8 bases aligning to TRBD1. The sequence derives from a man aged 18 to 30 in good health. The sample comprised naive CD8+ T cells sorted from blood. The CDR3 loop reads CASSPYLDREDYGYTF. For the CDR3, the DNA is TGTGCCAGCTCACCATACCTGGACAGGGAGGACTATGGCTACACCTTC. The whole variable domain, filled in from reference TRBV18 and TRBJ1-2, reads NAGVMQNPRHLVRRRGQEARLRCSPMKGHSHVYWYRQLPEEGLKFMVYLQKENIIDESGMPKERFSAEFPKEGPSILRIQQVVRGDSAAYFCASSPYLDREDYGYTFGSGTRLTVV.